The 9 T cell receptor beta chains below were found in one sample sequenced in a study of blood T cell repertoires in COVID-19. The method was immunoSEQ multiplex PCR; TCRdb's version includes in-frame clones alone and lacks a portion of them. This table has over 70,000 clones, around 81% appearing once. The specimen sequenced was peripheral blood. The origin of the receptors is a human donor in a cohort sampled during active COVID-19.

The rearrangement links TRBV4-1 to TRBJ2-1, with TRBD2 matching over 9 bases. This CDR3 spans 17 amino acids. V trimming: 0 bases; J trimming: 7 bases; junction bases outside the gene matches: 10. From germline, CDR1 is MGHRA and CDR2 YSYEKL. The CDR3 is CASSQDSGGGARNEQFF. The CDR3 bases are TGCGCCAGCAGCCAAGATTCTGGCGGGGGGGCCAGGAATGAGCAGTTCTTC.

This clone has just one count. The chain carries TRBV4-2 and TRBJ1-5, with 9 nucleotides matching TRBD1. V was clipped by 1 base and J by 6 bases; unmatched bases: 7. This CDR3 spans 16 amino acids. The germline V gene encodes CDR1 LGHNA and CDR2 YNFKEQ. CDR3 protein: CASSQGTQGAGQPQHF. The CDR3 DNA follows: TGTGCCAGCAGCCAAGGTACACAGGGGGCGGGTCAGCCCCAGCATTTT.

This chain uses TRBV5-1 with TRBJ2-3; tentative D call: TRBD1 (5 bases). Trimming pared 4 bases from V and 6 bases from J, leaving 18 bases between. The CDR3 loop spans 15 amino acids. In germline, CDR1 is SGHRS, CDR2 YFSETQ. In nucleotides, the CDR3 is TGCGCCAGCAGCCCCGTAGGGGTGGGGCGCGATACGCAGTATTTT. Translating it yields CASSPVGVGRDTQYF.

This clone appeared a single time. The chain links TRBV3-1 (or the pseudogene TRBV3-2) to TRBJ2-7; maybe TRBD1 (5 bases). Deletions cut 4 bases from V and 4 bases from J, with 17 bases between. Germline CDR1 and CDR2: LGHDT and YNNKEL (reference sequence). CDR3 length equals 15 residues. CDR3 sequence: CASSLRTLRPYEQYF. The CDR3, as DNA: TGTGCCAGCAGCCTAAGGACACTCAGGCCTTACGAGCAGTACTTC.

This chain connects TRBV18 to TRBJ1-4, with TRBD1 matching 9 bases. This CDR3 region has 17 residues. The germline V gene has CDR1 KGHSH and CDR2 LQKENI. V lost 3 bases to trimming and J lost 3 bases; unmatched junction nucleotides: 8. CDR3 region: CASSPGQGGVANEKLFF. Here the CDR3 DNA reads TGTGCCAGCTCACCGGGACAGGGAGGAGTTGCTAATGAAAAACTGTTTTTT.

This chain joins TRBV28 and TRBJ2-5, with TRBD2 as a possible D gene (6 bases). Germline V gene lookup returns CDR1 MDHEN and CDR2 SYDVKM. The V end was cut by 2 bases, the J end by 2 bases, with 12 bases between. The CDR3 consists of 15 residues. The CDR3 is CASSLGGVEQETQYF. The CDR3 bases are TGTGCCAGCAGTTTAGGAGGGGTAGAGCAAGAGACCCAGTACTTC.

This clone was seen only a few times. Other DNA variants within this sample encode the same CDR3. This chain joins TRBV19 and TRBJ2-7; 9 positions match TRBD2. Per germline, CDR1 LNHDA and CDR2 SQIVND (reference sequence). CDR3 length: 15 amino acids. The ends lost 1 base at V and 2 bases at J; junction bases unmatched: 3. The CDR3 DNA sequence: TGTGCCAGTAGTATAGGGCTAGCGGGAACCTACGAGCAGTACTTC. It codes for CASSIGLAGTYEQYF. Supplemented by reference TRBV19 and TRBJ2-7, the full variable domain reads DGGITQSPKYLFRKEGQNVTLSCEQNLNHDAMYWYRQDPGQGLRLIYYSQIVNDFQKGDIAEGYSVSREKKESFPLTVTSAQKNPTAFYLCASSIGLAGTYEQYFGPGTRLTVT.

The CDR3 protein is CASSGQASSYNSPLHF. In DNA form, the CDR3 reads TGTGCCAGCAGTGGACAGGCTAGCTCCTATAATTCACCCCTCCACTTT. V gene TRBV2 combines with J gene TRBJ1-6, with D tentatively TRBD1 (6 bases). Deletions cut 4 bases from V and 0 bases from J, with 10 bases between. The CDR3 has 16 amino acids. From germline, CDR1 is SNHLY and CDR2 FYNNEI.

J is TRBJ2-2 and V is TRBV6-8; possible D gene TRBD2, 6 bases. The CDR3 consists of 14 residues. Germline V CDR1 and CDR2: MNHGY, SAAAGT. V lost 6 bases and J lost 1, with 9 bases in between. The CDR3 region is CASRLGLNTGELFF. The CDR3 coding sequence is TGTGCCAGCAGACTGGGACTGAACACCGGGGAGCTGTTTTTT.